This T cell receptor (beta chain) originates from a study of human T cells and chemical hapten exposure. In the study overall: Predominantly women, the patients had alopecia areata, totalis or universalis. Variation in per-sample TCR yields came mainly from small pooled library volume differences.

This CDR3 comprises 13 residues. V lost 6 bases to trimming and J lost 8 bases, with 11 bases between them. Authors' methods: Sampled TCR counts reached a median of 95,638 per sample, with values ranging from 23,224 to 690,600. One entry per CDR3 protein results from TCRdb running MiXCR on the RACE reads. TCRdb, not the original authors, processed these V and J calls. The sample comprises 50,000 or so distinct CDR3 sequences, approximately 9.9% of which are singletons, and approximately 17% rests with the top ten. This clonotype has a count of ten or more. Described time point: patch test 3, about 24 weeks after DPC sensitization. Treatment given: therapeutic diphenylcyclopropenone sensitization with weekly scalp DPC.

The sample consisted of whole blood, taken in connection with sensitization to the hapten diphenylcyclopropenone (DPC). The chain joins TRBV12-3 or TRBV12-4 to TRBJ1-6, with TRBD1 as a possible D gene (5 bases). The sequence was collected from a woman aged 35 to 49 with alopecia areata. Some clones in this sample may be carry-over from other donors' samples. The CDR3 nucleotides read TGTGCCAGCAGGTTTATCAGGGATTCACCCCTCCACTTT. Its protein is CASRFIRDSPLHF.